The clone carrying this T cell receptor (beta chain) has more than one count but fewer than ten. These data belong to a study of shared T cell receptors in the human thymus. The method was immunoSEQ multiplex PCR; TCRdb's version includes in-frame clones alone and lacks a portion of them. The sample holds 500,000 to 850,000 clones, 80% to 90% seen once. Between the trimmed V and J ends, which lost 0 bases and 1 base, there was a span of 13 bases. From germline, CDR1 is MGHRA and CDR2 YSYEKL. The CDR3 is made up of 17 amino acids. These data also featured in a second study, about human thymus T cells. That study adds: Each of the donors was a healthy Finnish infant who was undergoing open corrective cardiac surgery for congenital heart defects.

The sample comprised thymocytes. The receptor was derived from a boy younger than two with a congenital heart defect. J is TRBJ2-4 and V is TRBV4-1, with a tentative D call TRBD2 (6 bases). CDR3 DNA sequence: TGCGCCAGCAGCCAAGATGGCCTTGGGGGGGCCAAAAACATTCAGTACTTC. As protein: CASSQDGLGGAKNIQYF.